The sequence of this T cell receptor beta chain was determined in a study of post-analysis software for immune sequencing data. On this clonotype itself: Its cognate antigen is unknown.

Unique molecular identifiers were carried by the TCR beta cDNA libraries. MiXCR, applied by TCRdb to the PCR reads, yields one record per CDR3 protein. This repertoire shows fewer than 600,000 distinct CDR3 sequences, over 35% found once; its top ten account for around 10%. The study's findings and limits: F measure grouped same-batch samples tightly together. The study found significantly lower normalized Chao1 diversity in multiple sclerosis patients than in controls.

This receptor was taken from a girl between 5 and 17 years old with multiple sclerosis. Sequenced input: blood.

As DNA, the CDR3 is TGCGCCAGCAGCACGCAGAGCGGAGAAGAGTATTTT. This translates into CASSTQSGEEYF. The chain carries TRBV5-1 and TRBJ2-3, with a possible D match to TRBD2 (5 bases). Germline V gene sequence: CDR1 SGHRS, CDR2 YFSETQ. The CDR3 sequence is 12 residues long. Trimming shortened V by 4 bases and J by 13 bases, and 16 bases separated the two germline ends.